One and the same sample provided the 15 T cell receptor beta chains below, sequenced in a study of blood T cell repertoires in COVID-19. TCRdb keeps only in-frame clones here, not all; method: immunoSEQ multiplex PCR. The profile shows approximately 260,000 clones, approximately 84% of them singletons. The specimen was PBMCs or T cells enriched from blood (not recorded which). The source of these receptors is a woman aged 40 to 50 with acute COVID-19.

The rearrangement uses TRBV2 and TRBJ2-1, with D hard to call. Trimming removed 0 bases from V and 3 bases from J, with 6 bases in between. The length of the CDR3 is 14 residues. Germline V gene data show CDR1 as SNHLY and CDR2 as FYNNEI. The DNA for the CDR3 is TGTGCCAGCAGTGAAGCTTCCATCTACAATGAGCAGTTCTTC. This gives the protein CASSEASIYNEQFF. Together with reference TRBV2 and TRBJ2-1, the CDR3 gives the full variable domain: EPEVTQTPSHQVTQMGQEVILRCVPISNHLYFYWYRQILGQKVEFLVSFYNNEISEKSEIFDDQFSVERPDGSNFTLKIRSTKLEDSAMYFCASSEASIYNEQFFGPGTRLTVL.

This rearrangement joins TRBV30 to TRBJ1-1; perhaps TRBD1 as D (5 bases). Trimming cost V 3 bases and J 3 bases, with 14 bases left between them. CDR1 and CDR2 from the germline V gene are GTSNPN and SVGIG (reference sequence). The CDR3 sequence is 14 residues long. The CDR3 nucleotides read TGTGCCTGGAGGGCACAGGTTAAGGACACTGAAGCTTTCTTT. This codes for CAWRAQVKDTEAFF.

V gene TRBV10-3 combines with J gene TRBJ1-5; D possibly corresponds to TRBD1 (6 bases). This CDR3 spans 14 amino acids. Per the germline V gene, CDR1 is ENHRY and CDR2 is SYGVKD. The V gene lost 3 bases and the J gene lost 7 bases, with 13 bases spanning the gap. For the CDR3, the DNA is TGTGCCATCAGTGAAGGACAGTTTGGGCAGCCCCAGCATTTT. Protein: CAISEGQFGQPQHF.

This clone has more than one count but fewer than ten. The rearrangement joins TRBV28 to TRBJ2-4, with a tentative D call TRBD1 (5 bases). The CDR3 extends over 16 amino acids. Trimming left V 3 bases short and J 1 base short, with 13 bases between. Germline V gene sequence: CDR1 MDHEN, CDR2 SYDVKM. The DNA of the CDR3 is TGTGCCAGCAGTTTTTCAGGGTCTACCGCCAAAAACATTCAGTACTTC. Protein: CASSFSGSTAKNIQYF.

The chain has TRBV2 and TRBJ2-3; D is possibly TRBD1 (7 bases). The CDR3 contains 16 residues. With 9 bases removed from V and 2 bases from J, the gap between germline ends came to 21 bases. Germline loops: CDR1 SNHLY, CDR2 FYNNEI. CDR3 sequence (DNA): TGTGCCAGTTCCACCGGGGGACAGAGATTCACAGATACGCAGTATTTT. The encoded protein is CASSTGGQRFTDTQYF.

The chain combines TRBV5-4 with TRBJ2-2; D is possibly TRBD1 (8 bases). This CDR3 has 15 amino acids. V was clipped by 0 bases and J by 9 bases, with 15 bases between them. Germline V gives CDR1 SGHNT, CDR2 YYREEE (reference sequence). The chain's CDR3 is CASSLEQGEGRELFF. DNA for the CDR3: TGTGCCAGCAGCTTGGAACAGGGGGAGGGTAGGGAGCTGTTTTTT.

This clone was observed a few times. This chain links TRBV5-1 with TRBJ1-1; 10 bases agree with TRBD1. Losses at the gene ends were 2 bases for V and 5 bases for J; bases not matched to a gene: 3. The germline V gene encodes CDR1 SGHRS and CDR2 YFSETQ. The length of the CDR3 is 14 residues. Written as DNA, the CDR3 is TGCGCCAGCAGCTTTGGGACAGGGGCAACTGAAGCTTTCTTT. As protein: CASSFGTGATEAFF. The entire variable domain, with the rest obtained from reference TRBV5-1 and TRBJ1-1, is as follows: KAGVTQTPRYLIKTRGQQVTLSCSPISGHRSVSWYQQTPGQGLQFLFEYFSETQRNKGNFPGRFSGRQFSNSRSEMNVSTLELGDSALYLCASSFGTGATEAFFGQGTRLTVV.

J is TRBJ1-5 and V is TRBV19; D gene ambiguous. The germline CDR1 and CDR2 sequences are LNHDA and SQIVND (reference sequence). V was cut by 2 bases and J by 4 bases, with 12 bases left in between. This CDR3 region has 15 residues. The CDR3 region has the DNA TGTGCCAGTAGTATAATTAGACACCTTAATCAGCCCCAGCATTTT. It translates to CASSIIRHLNQPQHF.

The chain is built from TRBV24-1 and TRBJ1-2; D is possibly TRBD1 (5 bases). CDR1 KGHDR and CDR2 SFDVKD come from the germline V gene. Trimming cost V 0 bases and J 7 bases, with 8 bases left between them. The CDR3 is made up of 13 amino acids. CDR3 sequence reads: CATSDLQGRGYTF. CDR3 sequence (DNA): TGTGCCACCAGTGATTTGCAGGGTCGTGGCTACACCTTC.

This rearrangement joins TRBV4-2 to TRBJ2-7; D might be TRBD1 (8 bases). The CDR3 has 13 residues. The V gene's germline CDR1 is LGHNA and CDR2 YNFKEQ. Between the trimmed V and J ends, which lost 2 bases and 6 bases, there was a span of 11 bases. The CDR3 protein is CASSQNRGGEQYF. CDR3 coding DNA: TGTGCCAGCAGCCAAAACAGGGGGGGCGAGCAGTACTTC.

This clone showed up just a few times. The V and J genes are TRBV9 and TRBJ1-1, with D unresolved. Germline CDR1 SGDLS, CDR2 YYNGEE. V shed 0 bases and J shed 1 base, with 7 bases lying between them. The CDR3 sequence is 14 residues long. The CDR3 nucleotides read TGTGCCAGCAGCGTAGCACAGAAGAACACTGAAGCTTTCTTT. Its protein product is CASSVAQKNTEAFF.

The V call is TRBV11-1, the J call TRBJ2-7; D possibly corresponds to TRBD1 (5 bases). Trimming removed 5 bases from V and 2 bases from J, with 16 bases in between. CDR1 is SGHAT and CDR2 is FQDESV in the germline V gene (reference sequence). The CDR3 consists of 15 residues. In DNA form, the CDR3 reads TGTGCCAGCAGCAAGGGGTCAGGTAATCCCTACGAGCAGTACTTC. This translates into CASSKGSGNPYEQYF.

This sequence joins TRBV2 and TRBJ2-3, with 8 bases aligning to TRBD2. V lost 2 bases and J lost 2; bases outside the gene matches: 3. The CDR3 extends over 15 amino acids. CDR1 and CDR2 (germline): SNHLY, FYNNEI. Written as DNA, the CDR3 is TGTGCCAGCAGTGAAACGCGGGAGGTCACAGATACGCAGTATTTT. It is translated as CASSETREVTDTQYF.

The chain couples TRBV11-3 to TRBJ2-1; D remains unclear. Trimming removed 0 bases from V and 8 bases from J, with 8 bases in between. The CDR3 loop spans 13 amino acids. Looked up from germline, CDR1 is SGHNT and CDR2 is YENEEA. The CDR3 coding sequence is TGTGCCAGCAGCTTAGATGATACAGATGAGCAGTTCTTC. It is translated as CASSLDDTDEQFF.

The rearrangement joins TRBV6-5 to TRBJ1-1; D not resolved. This CDR3 contains 14 residues. CDR1 is MNHEY, CDR2 SVGAGI, per germline. With 4 bases removed from V and 3 bases from J, the gap between germline ends came to 12 bases. In DNA form, the CDR3 reads TGTGCCAGCAGTTGGGAGTCCGGGGACACTGAAGCTTTCTTT. Protein sequence: CASSWESGDTEAFF.